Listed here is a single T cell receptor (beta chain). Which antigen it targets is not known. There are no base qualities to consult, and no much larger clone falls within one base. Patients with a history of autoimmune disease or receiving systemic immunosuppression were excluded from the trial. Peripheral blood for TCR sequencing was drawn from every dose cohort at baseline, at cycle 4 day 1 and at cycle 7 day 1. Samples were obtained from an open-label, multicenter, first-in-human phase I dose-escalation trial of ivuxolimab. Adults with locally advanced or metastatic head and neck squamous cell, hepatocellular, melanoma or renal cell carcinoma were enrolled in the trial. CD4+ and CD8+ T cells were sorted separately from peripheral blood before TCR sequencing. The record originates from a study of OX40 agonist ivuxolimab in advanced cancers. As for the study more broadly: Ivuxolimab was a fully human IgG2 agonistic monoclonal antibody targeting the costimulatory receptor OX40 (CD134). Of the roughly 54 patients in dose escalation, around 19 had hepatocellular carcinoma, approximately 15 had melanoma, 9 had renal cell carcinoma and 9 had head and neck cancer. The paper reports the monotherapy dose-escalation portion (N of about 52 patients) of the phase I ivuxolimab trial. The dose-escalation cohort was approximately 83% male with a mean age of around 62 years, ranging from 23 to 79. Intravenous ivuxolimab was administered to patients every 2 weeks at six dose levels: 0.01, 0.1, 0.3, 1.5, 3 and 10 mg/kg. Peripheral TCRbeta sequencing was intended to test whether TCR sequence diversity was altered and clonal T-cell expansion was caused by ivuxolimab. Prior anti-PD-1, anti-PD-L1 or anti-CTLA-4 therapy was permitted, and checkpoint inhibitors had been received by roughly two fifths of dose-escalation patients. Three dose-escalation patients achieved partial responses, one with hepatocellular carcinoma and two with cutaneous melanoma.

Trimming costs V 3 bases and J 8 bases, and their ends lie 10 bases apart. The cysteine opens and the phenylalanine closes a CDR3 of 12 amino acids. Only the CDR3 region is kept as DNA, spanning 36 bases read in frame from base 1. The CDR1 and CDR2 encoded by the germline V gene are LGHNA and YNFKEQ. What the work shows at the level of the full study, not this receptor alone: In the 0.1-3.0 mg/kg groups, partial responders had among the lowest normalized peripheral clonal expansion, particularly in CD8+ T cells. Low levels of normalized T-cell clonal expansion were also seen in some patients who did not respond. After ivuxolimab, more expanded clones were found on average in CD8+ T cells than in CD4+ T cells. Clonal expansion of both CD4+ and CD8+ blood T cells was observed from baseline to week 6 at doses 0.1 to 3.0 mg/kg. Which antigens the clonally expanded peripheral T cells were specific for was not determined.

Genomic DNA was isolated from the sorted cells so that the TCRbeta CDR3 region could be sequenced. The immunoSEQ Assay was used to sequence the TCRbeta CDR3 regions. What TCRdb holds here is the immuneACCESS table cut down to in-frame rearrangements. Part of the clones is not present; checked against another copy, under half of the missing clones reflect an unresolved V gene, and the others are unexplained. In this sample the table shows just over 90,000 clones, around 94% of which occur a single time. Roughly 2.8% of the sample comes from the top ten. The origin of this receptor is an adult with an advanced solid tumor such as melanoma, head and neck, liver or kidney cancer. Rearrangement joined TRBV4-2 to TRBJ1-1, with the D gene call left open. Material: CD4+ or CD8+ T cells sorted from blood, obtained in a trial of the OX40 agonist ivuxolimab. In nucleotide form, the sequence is TGTGCCAGCAGCCACCCAGACGGGGAAGCTTTCTTT. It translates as CASSHPDGEAFF.